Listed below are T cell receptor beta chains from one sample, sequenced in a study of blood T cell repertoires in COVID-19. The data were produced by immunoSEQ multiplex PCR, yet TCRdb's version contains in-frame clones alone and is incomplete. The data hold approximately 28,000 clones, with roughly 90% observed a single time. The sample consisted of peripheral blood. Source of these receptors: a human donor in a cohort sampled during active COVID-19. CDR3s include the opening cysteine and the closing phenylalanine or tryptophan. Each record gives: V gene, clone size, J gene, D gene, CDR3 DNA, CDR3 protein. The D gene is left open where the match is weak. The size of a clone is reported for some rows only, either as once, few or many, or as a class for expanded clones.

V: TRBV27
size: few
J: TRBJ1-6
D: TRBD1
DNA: TGTGCCAGCACCCGACAGGGGGCAGGGAATTCACCCCTCCACTTT
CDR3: CASTRQGAGNSPLHF

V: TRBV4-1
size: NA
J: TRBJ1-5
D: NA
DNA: TGCGCCAGCAGCCAAGATCGAATCGGGAATCAGCCCCAGCATTTT
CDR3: CASSQDRIGNQPQHF

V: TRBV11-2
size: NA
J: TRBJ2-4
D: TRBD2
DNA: TGTGCCAGCAGCGAAACTAGCGGGGGGGCCCGCATTCAGTACTTC
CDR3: CASSETSGGARIQYF

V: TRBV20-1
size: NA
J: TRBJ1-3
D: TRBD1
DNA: TGCAGTGCTAGTTTTACTTCCGGACAGGGTCTACCGAACACCATATATTTT
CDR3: CSASFTSGQGLPNTIYF

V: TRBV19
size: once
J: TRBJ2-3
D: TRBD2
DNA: TGTGCCAGCCGGGACGGGGGGGCTGCAGATACGCAGTATTTT
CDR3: CASRDGGAADTQYF

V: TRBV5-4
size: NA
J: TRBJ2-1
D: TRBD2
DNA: TGTGCCAGCAGCCCCGGACTAGCGGGGCCCAATGAGCAGTTCTTC
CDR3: CASSPGLAGPNEQFF

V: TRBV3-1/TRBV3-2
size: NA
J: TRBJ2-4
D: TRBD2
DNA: TGTGCCAGCAGCCTTGATGCGGGGGGGCGTACCATTCAGTACTTC
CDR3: CASSLDAGGRTIQYF

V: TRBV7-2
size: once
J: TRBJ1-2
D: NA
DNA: TGTGCCAGCAGCTTAGCGCTAGGGGGGGAGCGCAGGTCCTATGGCTACACCTTC
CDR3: CASSLALGGERRSYGYTF

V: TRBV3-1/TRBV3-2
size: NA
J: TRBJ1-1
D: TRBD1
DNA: TGTGCCAGCAGCCATCGGACAGGTAGCACTGAAGCTTTCTTT
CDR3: CASSHRTGSTEAFF

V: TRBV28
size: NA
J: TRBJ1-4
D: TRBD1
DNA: TGTGCCAGCAGGACAGGGGGTACTAATGAAAAACTGTTTTTT
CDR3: CASRTGGTNEKLFF

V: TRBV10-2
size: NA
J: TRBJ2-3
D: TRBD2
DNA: TGCGCCAGCAGTGAGGGACTAGCGGGCGGCCCCACAGATACGCAGTATTTT
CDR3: CASSEGLAGGPTDTQYF

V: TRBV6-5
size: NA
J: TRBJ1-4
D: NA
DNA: TGTGCCAGCAGGGGGGAGGTTAATGAAAAACTGTTTTTT
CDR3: CASRGEVNEKLFF

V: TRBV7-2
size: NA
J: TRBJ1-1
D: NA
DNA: TGTGCCATAAGGGGGAACACTGAAGCTTTCTTT
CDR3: CAIRGNTEAFF

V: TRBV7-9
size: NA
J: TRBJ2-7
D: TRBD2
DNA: TGTGCCAGCAGCACTAGCGGGGGGGCCTACGAGCAGTACTTC
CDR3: CASSTSGGAYEQYF

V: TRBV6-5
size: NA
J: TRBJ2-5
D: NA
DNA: TGTGCCAGCAGTTACCGACAGGGACTCCAAGAGACCCAGTACTTC
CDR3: CASSYRQGLQETQYF

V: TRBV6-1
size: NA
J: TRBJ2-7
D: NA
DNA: TGTGCCAGCAGTGAAGGTTCGGGGGAGACCTACGAGCAGTACTTC
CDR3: CASSEGSGETYEQYF

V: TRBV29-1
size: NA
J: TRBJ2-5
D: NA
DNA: TGCAGCGTTGCGGCAGGGTGGACCCCGGTAGACCAAGAGACCCAGTACTTC
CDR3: CSVAAGWTPVDQETQYF

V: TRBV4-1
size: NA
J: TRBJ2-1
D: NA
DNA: TGCGCCAGCAGCCAGACACCTTTGCTCAATGAGCAGTTCTTC
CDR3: CASSQTPLLNEQFF

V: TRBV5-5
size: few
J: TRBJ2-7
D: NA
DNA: TGTGCCAGCAGCTTGGTAGGGGGAGTTTCCTACGAGCAGTACTTC
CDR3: CASSLVGGVSYEQYF

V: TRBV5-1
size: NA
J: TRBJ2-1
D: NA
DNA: TGCGCCAGCAGCTTGGTCCCCAGGGGCGATTACAATGAGCAGTTCTTC
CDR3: CASSLVPRGDYNEQFF

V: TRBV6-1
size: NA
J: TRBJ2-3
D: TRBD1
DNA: TGTGCCAGCAGTGACCTTGGACAGGCGGATACGCAGTATTTT
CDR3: CASSDLGQADTQYF

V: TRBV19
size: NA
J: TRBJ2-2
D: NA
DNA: TGTGCCAGTAGTATACGGCAAGACTACACCGGGGAGCTGTTTTTT
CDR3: CASSIRQDYTGELFF

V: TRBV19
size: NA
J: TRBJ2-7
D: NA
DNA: TGTGCCAGTAGTATAGGGTCCCCGGGCGAGCAGTACTTC
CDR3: CASSIGSPGEQYF

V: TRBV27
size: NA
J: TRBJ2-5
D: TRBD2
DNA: TGTGCCAGCAGTCCGTCGACTAGCGGGGACGAGACCCAGTACTTC
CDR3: CASSPSTSGDETQYF

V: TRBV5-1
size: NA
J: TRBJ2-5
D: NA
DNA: TGCGCCAGCAGCCCACTACAACTACAAGAGACCCAGTACTTC
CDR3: CASSPLQLQETQYF

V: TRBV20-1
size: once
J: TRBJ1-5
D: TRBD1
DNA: TGCAGTGCTAGTAGGCGACAGGGATACAATCAGCCCCAGCATTTT
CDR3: CSASRRQGYNQPQHF

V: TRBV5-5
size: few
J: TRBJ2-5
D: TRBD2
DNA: TGTGCCAGCAGCTTAACCGGGACTAGACAAGAGACCCAGTACTTC
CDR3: CASSLTGTRQETQYF

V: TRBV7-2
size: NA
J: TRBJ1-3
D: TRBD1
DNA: TGTGCCAGCAGCCCCCGGACAGGGTGGTTTGGAAACACCATATATTTT
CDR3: CASSPRTGWFGNTIYF

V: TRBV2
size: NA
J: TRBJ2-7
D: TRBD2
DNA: TGTGCCAGCAGTATGACTAGCGGGGGGGCGAGCGAGCAGTACTTC
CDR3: CASSMTSGGASEQYF

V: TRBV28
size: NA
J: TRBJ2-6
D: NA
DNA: TGTGCCAGCAGTTTCCCAGAAATCGCTGGGGCCAACGTCCTGACTTTC
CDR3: CASSFPEIAGANVLTF

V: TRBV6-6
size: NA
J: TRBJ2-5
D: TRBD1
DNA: TGTGCCAGCAGTTACTCGGGACAGCAAGAGACCCAGTACTTC
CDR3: CASSYSGQQETQYF

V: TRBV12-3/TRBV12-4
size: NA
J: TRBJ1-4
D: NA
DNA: TGTGCCAGCAGTTTGGGCCTTGAAAAACTGTTTTTT
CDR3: CASSLGLEKLFF

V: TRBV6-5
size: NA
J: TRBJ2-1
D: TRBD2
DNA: TGTGCCAGCAGTCTCTTACCGGGAGGCCACAATGAGCAGTTCTTC
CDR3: CASSLLPGGHNEQFF

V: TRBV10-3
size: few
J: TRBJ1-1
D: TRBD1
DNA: TGTGCCATCAGTAAAGGACAGGGGGGACTTCTGAACACTGAAGCTTTCTTT
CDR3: CAISKGQGGLLNTEAFF

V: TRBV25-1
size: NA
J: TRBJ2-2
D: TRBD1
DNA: TGTGCCAGCAGTGAGCCTGACAGGGGTAGGACCGGGGAGCTGTTTTTT
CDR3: CASSEPDRGRTGELFF

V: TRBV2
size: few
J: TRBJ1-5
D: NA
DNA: TGTGCCAGCAGTGAAGGGGGCCCCCAGGAGCCCCAGCATTTT
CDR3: CASSEGGPQEPQHF

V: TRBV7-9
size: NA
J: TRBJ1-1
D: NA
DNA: TGTGCCAGCAGCCCCGACCTGGGGGCAGTAAAGACTGAAGCTTTCTTT
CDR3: CASSPDLGAVKTEAFF

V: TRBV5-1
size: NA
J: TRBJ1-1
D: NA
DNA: TGCGCCAGCAGCTCCTACAGCCACACTGAAGCTTTCTTT
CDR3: CASSSYSHTEAFF

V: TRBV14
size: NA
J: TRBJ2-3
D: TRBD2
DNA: TGTGCCAGCAGCCCTAGCGGGGCAAACACAGATACGCAGTATTTT
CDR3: CASSPSGANTDTQYF